This T cell receptor beta chain was captured in a study of shared clonotypes between healthy human individuals. Genomic DNA for unsorted samples was obtained from some 100 million PBMCs. A note on this clone: Its antigen remains unknown.

General observations from the study: Sequencing depth was a factor that was expected to affect clonotype sharing among donors. Investigators collected only blood, and repertoires in tissues likely differ.

With 2 bases removed from V and 7 bases from J, the gap between germline ends came to 14 bases. The CDR3 totals 14 residues. Germline CDR1 reads MNHEY; CDR2 reads SMNVEV (reference sequence). Samples underwent the assay at deep level. Sequencing used immunoSEQ multiplex PCR; TCRdb keeps in-frame clones, though not all of them. The sample consists of about 520,000 clones, approximately 81% of them appearing once. This TCR was recovered from a woman between 40 and 55 years old in good health. Some clones in this sample may be carry-over from other donors' samples. V and J are TRBV27 and TRBJ1-1; TRBD1 might be the D (6 bases). Sequenced sample: PBMCs. CDR3: CASSLRRGGLEAFF. DNA of the CDR3: TGTGCCAGCAGTTTAAGACGCGGGGGCCTTGAAGCTTTCTTT.